This T cell receptor (beta chain) appears in the sequencing data of a study of blood T cell repertoires in COVID-19. Study-wide background: Donors in the United States, Italy and Spain gave samples during acute or convalescent COVID-19. The analysed material was cDNA or gDNA that came from T cells, B-cell-depleted T cells, or PBMCs.

After removal of 6 bases from V and 4 bases from J, the junction contained 10 bases not matched to a gene. The CDR3 runs 15 residues. CDR1 and CDR2 (germline): LGHDT, YNNKEL (reference sequence). The protocol was immunoSEQ multiplex PCR, while the TCRdb copy is restricted to in-frame clones and leaves out a portion. The sample holds roughly 390,000 clones, approximately 87% seen once. The rearrangement links TRBV3-1 (or the pseudogene TRBV3-2) to TRBJ2-3; TRBD1 aligns across 7 bases. Sequenced material: peripheral blood. This clonotype originated in a young woman with COVID-19, enrolled during active disease. This CDR3 is CASRGGRRRPDTQYF. In DNA, the CDR3 is TGTGCCAGCAGAGGGGGCCGCCGCCGGCCAGATACGCAGTATTTT.